This T cell receptor beta chain was captured by sequencing in a study of cytomegalovirus exposure and HLA in healthy donors. This table comes from immunoSEQ multiplex PCR, and its TCRdb copy is limited to in-frame clones, with some not included. This table has 82,000 or so clones, 95% appearing once. The donors were members of the 120-subject validation cohort (separate from the roughly 700-subject first cohort). A word on this clone: Its target is not known.

The CDR3 sequence is 14 residues long. Germline CDR1 LNHDA, CDR2 SQIVND (reference sequence). The ends were cut back, 3 bases at V and 5 bases at J, with 10 bases in the middle. Overall study findings and caveats: Generally TCR sequences proved uncommon, though certain public TCRs appeared in numerous donors. The listing of approximately 160 TCR beta chains classed them as cytomegalovirus-associated. The tendency of first-cohort TCR clusters to co-occur in the 110 or so validation repertoires emerged from a later analysis.

This receptor was identified in a woman between 18 and 29 years old in good health and CMV-seronegative. V is TRBV19 and J is TRBJ2-2; D possibly corresponds to TRBD2 (5 bases). The sequenced sample consisted of PBMCs. CDR3 in amino acids: CASSILRETGELFF. DNA for the CDR3: TGTGCCAGTAGTATTTTAAGGGAGACCGGGGAGCTGTTTTTT.